A selection of T cell receptor beta chains follows, all from one sample in a study of CD8 T cells in Susac syndrome. TCRdb reanalysed the immunoSEQ multiplex PCR reads using MiXCR and keeps one entry per CDR3 protein. The sample lists roughly 160,000 distinct CDR3 sequences, more than 95% occurring once. Sequenced input: CD4+ T cells from PBMCs. These receptors originate from a human donor with Susac syndrome. Both conserved end residues are part of each CDR3. D genes are given only for firm matches. Size tells how often a clone was seen (once, few, many) or the class of an expanded clone, and some rows leave it out.

J gene: TRBJ1-2; D gene: TRBD1; clone size: .; V gene: TRBV5-1; CDR3 DNA: TGCGCCAGCAGCTACGGACAGGACCTCGGCTACACCTTC; CDR3 protein: CASSYGQDLGYTF
J gene: TRBJ2-1; D gene: TRBD1; clone size: .; V gene: TRBV19; CDR3 DNA: TGTGCCAGTAGCCATCCCTCCTCCGCAGGGGGTTATGAGCAGTTCTTC; CDR3 protein: CASSHPSSAGGYEQFF
J gene: TRBJ2-7; D gene: .; clone size: once; V gene: TRBV3-1; CDR3 DNA: TGTGCCAGCAGCTTGTCGGGACACCCTTGGGAGCAGTACTTC; CDR3 protein: CASSLSGHPWEQYF
J gene: TRBJ2-1; D gene: TRBD2; clone size: .; V gene: TRBV20-1; CDR3 DNA: TGCAGTGCTAGAGAGTTAGGTAGCGGGAGGGCCGGGGGTGAGCAGTTCTTC; CDR3 protein: CSARELGSGRAGGEQFF
J gene: TRBJ2-2; D gene: TRBD2; clone size: .; V gene: TRBV6-2/TRBV6-3; CDR3 DNA: TGTGCCAGCAGTTACTCCGGGACTAGACGCACCGGGGAGCTGTTTTTT; CDR3 protein: CASSYSGTRRTGELFF
J gene: TRBJ2-3; D gene: .; clone size: .; V gene: TRBV20-1; CDR3 DNA: TGCAGCGGTTCCGCCTGGGACCGCACAGATACGCAGTATTTT; CDR3 protein: CSGSAWDRTDTQYF
J gene: TRBJ2-5; D gene: .; clone size: .; V gene: TRBV28; CDR3 DNA: TGTGCCAGCAGTTTAGGTCTAGCGGAGACCCAGTACTTC; CDR3 protein: CASSLGLAETQYF
J gene: TRBJ1-2; D gene: TRBD1; clone size: .; V gene: TRBV12-3/TRBV12-4; CDR3 DNA: TGTGCCAGCAGTCCTTTCCGGGACAGGGGGCCCCCTTACTATGGCTACACCTTC; CDR3 protein: CASSPFRDRGPPYYGYTF
J gene: TRBJ1-5; D gene: .; clone size: .; V gene: TRBV7-8; CDR3 DNA: TGTGCCAGCAGCGATGACAGTGTTGATCAGCCCCAGCATTTT; CDR3 protein: CASSDDSVDQPQHF
J gene: TRBJ1-3; D gene: .; clone size: .; V gene: TRBV7-8; CDR3 DNA: TGTGCCAGCAGCTTAGCGTTGGGATTTGGAAACACCATATATTTT; CDR3 protein: CASSLALGFGNTIYF
J gene: TRBJ2-1; D gene: .; clone size: .; V gene: TRBV18; CDR3 DNA: TGTGCCAGCTCAACCCAATCTCAGCCTAGAAATGAGCAGTTCTTC; CDR3 protein: CASSTQSQPRNEQFF
J gene: TRBJ1-1; D gene: TRBD1; clone size: .; V gene: TRBV29-1; CDR3 DNA: TGCAGCGTTGAAAGCCAGGGGGCGAACACTGAAGCTTTCTTT; CDR3 protein: CSVESQGANTEAFF
J gene: TRBJ1-1; D gene: .; clone size: .; V gene: TRBV9; CDR3 DNA: TGTGCCAGCAGCGTAGATAGAAGATCGACAGGCGCTTTCTTT; CDR3 protein: CASSVDRRSTGAFF
J gene: TRBJ2-1; D gene: .; clone size: .; V gene: TRBV4-3; CDR3 DNA: TGCGCCAGCAATCTAGAAGGGTCCGACAATGAGCAGTTCTTC; CDR3 protein: CASNLEGSDNEQFF
J gene: TRBJ1-5; D gene: .; clone size: .; V gene: TRBV30; CDR3 DNA: TGTGCCTTCGCGCAGGGGAATAGCAATCAGCCCCAGCATTTT; CDR3 protein: CAFAQGNSNQPQHF
J gene: TRBJ2-2; D gene: .; clone size: .; V gene: TRBV11-3; CDR3 DNA: TGTGCCAGCAGCTTTAGTATACACGGGGAGCTGTTTTTT; CDR3 protein: CASSFSIHGELFF
J gene: TRBJ2-1; D gene: .; clone size: .; V gene: TRBV27; CDR3 DNA: TGTGCCAGCAGGGACCCCTACAATGAGCAGTTCTTC; CDR3 protein: CASRDPYNEQFF
J gene: TRBJ1-1; D gene: .; clone size: .; V gene: TRBV5-6; CDR3 DNA: TGTGCCAGCAGCTGGGGCGGGATGAACACTGAAGCTTTCTTT; CDR3 protein: CASSWGGMNTEAFF
J gene: TRBJ2-1; D gene: TRBD2; clone size: .; V gene: TRBV12-3/TRBV12-4; CDR3 DNA: TGTGCCAGCAGTCCCCCTAGCGGAGCCGACAATGAGCAGTTCTTC; CDR3 protein: CASSPPSGADNEQFF
J gene: TRBJ1-5; D gene: .; clone size: .; V gene: TRBV28; CDR3 DNA: .; CDR3 protein: CASSSSTGANQPQHF
J gene: TRBJ2-1; D gene: TRBD1; clone size: .; V gene: TRBV5-1; CDR3 DNA: TGCGCCAGCAGCTCGGGACAGCCAGTCGATGAGCAGTTCTTC; CDR3 protein: CASSSGQPVDEQFF
J gene: TRBJ1-2; D gene: TRBD1; clone size: .; V gene: TRBV11-2; CDR3 DNA: TGTGCCAGCAGCTTAGAGCCAGGGGGGATCTATGGCTACACCTTC; CDR3 protein: CASSLEPGGIYGYTF
J gene: TRBJ1-2; D gene: .; clone size: .; V gene: TRBV5-1; CDR3 DNA: TGCGCCAGCAGCTTAAGCCGACAGGCTAACTATGGCTACACCTTC; CDR3 protein: CASSLSRQANYGYTF
J gene: TRBJ2-4; D gene: .; clone size: .; V gene: TRBV4-1; CDR3 DNA: TGCGCCAGCAGCCAAGCCGGCCGTCTAGCCAAAAACATTCAGTACTTC; CDR3 protein: CASSQAGRLAKNIQYF
J gene: TRBJ1-2; D gene: .; clone size: .; V gene: TRBV3-1; CDR3 DNA: TGTGCCAGCAGCCAAGCCGGGAGGAACTATGGCTACACCTTC; CDR3 protein: CASSQAGRNYGYTF
J gene: TRBJ2-1; D gene: TRBD2; clone size: .; V gene: TRBV20-1; CDR3 DNA: TGCAGTGCTAGAGGGACTAGCAATGAGCAGTTCTTC; CDR3 protein: CSARGTSNEQFF
J gene: TRBJ1-3; D gene: TRBD1; clone size: once; V gene: TRBV29-1; CDR3 DNA: TGCAGCGTTGAAGATCAGGGGGCCGGGGCTGGAAACACCATATATTTT; CDR3 protein: CSVEDQGAGAGNTIYF
J gene: TRBJ1-1; D gene: .; clone size: .; V gene: TRBV29-1; CDR3 DNA: TGCAGCGGCCGACAGAACTATATGAACACTGAAGCTTTCTTT; CDR3 protein: CSGRQNYMNTEAFF
J gene: TRBJ1-2; D gene: .; clone size: .; V gene: TRBV2; CDR3 DNA: TGTGCCAGCAGTTACGGGTCTGGCTATGGCTACACCTTC; CDR3 protein: CASSYGSGYGYTF
J gene: TRBJ2-2; D gene: .; clone size: once; V gene: TRBV19; CDR3 DNA: TGTGCCAGTACCGCTTGGGGGCGAACCGGGGAGCTGTTTTTT; CDR3 protein: CASTAWGRTGELFF
J gene: TRBJ2-7; D gene: .; clone size: .; V gene: TRBV28; CDR3 DNA: TGTGCCAGCAGTTCCCCCCCGGCTACCGCGGGCGAGCAGTACTTC; CDR3 protein: CASSSPPATAGEQYF
J gene: TRBJ2-4; D gene: .; clone size: .; V gene: TRBV29-1; CDR3 DNA: TGCAGCGTTGGCGGCGGTAGGCTAGCCAAAAACATTCAGTACTTC; CDR3 protein: CSVGGGRLAKNIQYF
J gene: TRBJ1-5; D gene: .; clone size: .; V gene: TRBV19; CDR3 DNA: TGTGCCAGTTCTCGCGCGGGGAGACAGCCCCAGCATTTT; CDR3 protein: CASSRAGRQPQHF
J gene: TRBJ1-1; D gene: .; clone size: .; V gene: TRBV5-1; CDR3 DNA: TGCGCCAGCAGCTTGTCAGAGGGAAGGAGCACTGAAGCTTTCTTT; CDR3 protein: CASSLSEGRSTEAFF
J gene: TRBJ2-2; D gene: .; clone size: .; V gene: TRBV6-2/TRBV6-3; CDR3 DNA: TGTGCCAGCACGGATTATGGACCTAACCCCGGGGAGCTGTTTTTT; CDR3 protein: CASTDYGPNPGELFF
J gene: TRBJ1-1; D gene: .; clone size: .; V gene: TRBV7-9; CDR3 DNA: TGTGCCAGCATGAGGGGCGCGGACACTGAAGCTTTCTTT; CDR3 protein: CASMRGADTEAFF
J gene: TRBJ2-1; D gene: .; clone size: .; V gene: TRBV6-2/TRBV6-3; CDR3 DNA: TGTGCCAGCAGTTACTCGAGGGACGATGAGCAGTTCTTC; CDR3 protein: CASSYSRDDEQFF
J gene: TRBJ1-5; D gene: .; clone size: .; V gene: TRBV9; CDR3 DNA: TGTGCCAGCAGCGTAGGGGTGGGGGGTAATCAGCCCCAGCATTTT; CDR3 protein: CASSVGVGGNQPQHF
J gene: TRBJ2-2; D gene: .; clone size: .; V gene: TRBV7-2; CDR3 DNA: TGTGCCAGCAGCTTTAGGAGGAACACCGGGGAGCTGTTTTTT; CDR3 protein: CASSFRRNTGELFF
J gene: TRBJ2-7; D gene: .; clone size: .; V gene: TRBV24-1; CDR3 DNA: TGTGCCACCAGTGATTCCGGGAACTCCTACGAGCAGTACTTC; CDR3 protein: CATSDSGNSYEQYF
J gene: TRBJ2-2; D gene: .; clone size: .; V gene: TRBV3-1; CDR3 DNA: TGTGCCAGCAGCCTCCCGATACTCAACACCGGGGAGCTGTTTTTT; CDR3 protein: CASSLPILNTGELFF
J gene: TRBJ2-5; D gene: .; clone size: .; V gene: TRBV7-3; CDR3 DNA: TGTGCCAGCAGCTTAAGTCAGCCGGAGACCCAGTACTTC; CDR3 protein: CASSLSQPETQYF
J gene: TRBJ1-2; D gene: .; clone size: .; V gene: TRBV27; CDR3 DNA: TGTGCCAGCAGTCCCTACCGAGCGACAGATTACTATGGCTACACCTTC; CDR3 protein: CASSPYRATDYYGYTF
J gene: TRBJ2-3; D gene: .; clone size: .; V gene: TRBV29-1; CDR3 DNA: TGCAGCGTACTTCCCCGAGCGATATTCACAGATACGCAGTATTTT; CDR3 protein: CSVLPRAIFTDTQYF
J gene: TRBJ1-2; D gene: .; clone size: .; V gene: TRBV29-1; CDR3 DNA: TGCAGCGTTGAAGGTCTGGAAGGCTACACCTTC; CDR3 protein: CSVEGLEGYTF